The 24 T cell receptor beta chains presented below share a single source sample, sequenced in a study of identical twins' blood T cells (dated by TCRdb to the early 2010s). The library was generated by 5' RACE. Data came from an Illumina Genome Analyzer IIx. TCRdb reprocessing: public reads trimmed at Q25 with fastp, clones called with MiXCR, in-frame beta chains kept. Under each unique CDR3 protein, matching rows form one entry showing the most common genes and DNA. For this sample the table gives roughly 340,000 distinct CDR3 sequences, of which more than 25% were detected only once. In total, the top ten clones hold roughly 5.5% of the sample. Sequenced sample: PBMCs. Receptors were obtained from a woman aged 18-49 years in good health.

This clonotype was recorded only once. The DNA for the CDR3 is TGCAGTGCTAGGGGTATTTATAGCAATCAGCCCCAGCATTTT. Its translation is CSARGIYSNQPQHF. The rearrangement links TRBV20-1 to TRBJ1-5; D is unresolved. The CDR3 contains 14 residues. Trimming left V 3 bases short and J 0 bases short, with 9 bases between. Looked up from germline, CDR1 is DFQATT and CDR2 is SNEGSKA (reference sequence).

This clonotype was detected ten times or more. This rearrangement joins TRBV5-1 to TRBJ1-4; unclear D gene. Germline assignment: CDR1 SGHRS and CDR2 YFSETQ. The V end lost 0 bases, the J end lost 0 bases, and 3 bases lay between the germline ends. This CDR3 is built from 14 residues. In DNA form, the CDR3 reads TGCGCCAGCAGCTTGGGAACAACTAATGAAAAACTGTTTTTT. It yields the protein CASSLGTTNEKLFF.

This clonotype was seen more than once but under ten times. The chain uses TRBV20-1 and TRBJ2-5; D call uncertain. The germline V gene has CDR1 DFQATT and CDR2 SNEGSKA (reference sequence). This CDR3 is built from 10 residues. Trimming stripped 6 bases from V and 9 bases from J, with 11 bases between. The DNA for the CDR3 is TGCAGTGCCGGTTGGTCGGCCCAGTACTTC. Encoded protein: CSAGWSAQYF.

The chain combines TRBV7-9 with TRBJ1-3; a weak D match, TRBD1 (5 bases). Germline CDR1 and CDR2: SEHNR and FQNEAQ (reference sequence). V dropped 5 bases and J dropped 2 bases, with 13 bases sitting between them. The CDR3 is 15 residues long. For the CDR3, the DNA is TGTGCCAGCAGCCCAAAGGGGCTTACTGGAAACACCATATATTTT. Its translation: CASSPKGLTGNTIYF.

J is TRBJ1-1 and V is TRBV12-3 or TRBV12-4, with 7 bases identical to TRBD1. Unmatched junction bases numbered 5, after V lost 7 bases and J lost 0 bases. There are 14 residues in the CDR3. CDR3 amino acids: CASKPTGLNTEAFF. As DNA, the CDR3 is TGTGCCAGCAAGCCGACAGGGTTGAACACTGAAGCTTTCTTT.

V is TRBV7-9 and J is TRBJ2-4; possible D gene TRBD2, 6 bases. The V and J ends lost 1 base and 9 bases respectively, with 10 bases between them. The CDR3 is 13 amino acids. Looked up from germline, CDR1 is SEHNR and CDR2 is FQNEAQ (reference sequence). The CDR3 loop is CASSLGGRTIQYF. CDR3 nucleotides: TGTGCCAGCAGCTTAGGGGGGAGGACCATTCAGTACTTC. Drawing the rest from reference TRBV7-9 and TRBJ2-4, the complete variable domain is DTGVSQNPRHKITKRGQNVTFRCDPISEHNRLYWYRQTLGQGPEFLTYFQNEAQLEKSRLLSDRFSAERPKGSFSTLEIQRTEQGDSAMYLCASSLGGRTIQYFGAGTRLSVL.

The chain is built from TRBV20-1 and TRBJ1-4; D is uncertain. Per germline, CDR1 DFQATT and CDR2 SNEGSKA (reference sequence). With 3 bases removed from V and 8 bases from J, the gap between germline ends came to 16 bases. The CDR3 is made up of 14 amino acids. Here the CDR3 DNA reads TGCAGTGCTAGCTTAAAGGAGGGAGGGGAAAAACTGTTTTTT. Its translation: CSASLKEGGEKLFF.

The chain couples TRBV28 to TRBJ1-2, with 9 bases identical to TRBD1. The CDR3 length is 13 residues. Germline lookup yields CDR1 MDHEN and CDR2 SYDVKM. Germline trimming cut 5 bases from V and 8 bases from J; bases unmatched to any gene: 6. CDR3 region: CASSLRTGVGYTF. The DNA of the CDR3 is TGTGCCAGCAGTCTAAGGACAGGGGTCGGCTACACCTTC.

This clonotype was picked up a small number of times. V and J are TRBV19 and TRBJ1-2; tentative D call: TRBD1 (6 bases). The V gene lost 3 bases and the J gene lost 4 bases, with 12 bases spanning the gap. Germline V gene sequence: CDR1 LNHDA, CDR2 SQIVND (reference sequence). This CDR3 comprises 14 residues. Written as DNA, the CDR3 is TGTGCCAGTAGTATCTCCCGGACAGTCTATGGCTACACCTTC. Translating gives CASSISRTVYGYTF.

As for this clonotype: At one end the junction does not follow the germline gene, possibly because of a read error. The chain employs TRBV20-1 and TRBJ2-3; D uncertain. CDR3 size: 11 residues. Germline V CDR1 and CDR2: DFQATT, SNEGSKA (reference sequence). The CDR3 loop reads CSARLADTRYF. CDR3 DNA sequence: TGCAGTGCTAGACTGGCAGATACGCGGTATTTT.

There are a few counts of this clonotype. This sequence joins TRBV4-3 and TRBJ2-5; 8 bases agree with TRBD2. CDR1 is LGHNA and CDR2 is YSLEER in the germline V gene. The CDR3 is made up of 15 amino acids. The V segment lost 3 bases and the J segment 2 bases; nucleotides outside the gene matches: 5. CDR3: CASSQVAGKQETQYF. CDR3 DNA sequence: TGCGCCAGCAGCCAGGTAGCGGGGAAACAAGAGACCCAGTACTTC.

This clonotype was seen many times. The genes are TRBV11-3 and TRBJ2-1, with D possibly matching TRBD2 (5 bases). Trimming removed 1 base at V and 4 bases at J, with 17 bases between. Germline V gene sequence: CDR1 SGHNT, CDR2 YENEEA. This CDR3 contains 17 residues. Here the CDR3 reads CASSLGRAGQRYNEQFF. The CDR3, as DNA: TGTGCCAGCAGCTTAGGTCGCGCGGGCCAGAGATACAATGAGCAGTTCTTC.

This chain links TRBV27 with TRBJ1-6; D is uncertain. V lost 6 bases, J lost 7 bases, and 19 bases lay in between. The germline V gene encodes CDR1 MNHEY and CDR2 SMNVEV (reference sequence). CDR3 length: 16 residues. The CDR3 reads CASSLAAVGTNSPLHF. CDR3 DNA: TGTGCCAGCAGCCTAGCGGCTGTAGGAACGAATTCACCCCTCCACTTT.

In its sample, this clonotype was seen a few times. The chain has TRBV19 and TRBJ1-5, with D possibly being TRBD1 (5 bases). Trimming left V 6 bases short and J 5 bases short, with 11 bases between. The germline V gene encodes CDR1 LNHDA and CDR2 SQIVND (reference sequence). The CDR3 loop spans 13 amino acids. Here the CDR3 DNA reads TGTGCCAGTAGATCGCAGGGTCATCAGCCCCAGCATTTT. Its translation is CASRSQGHQPQHF.

DNA of the CDR3: TGTGCCAGCAGACCAGACCAGTTCTATGGCTACACCTTC. Its translation: CASRPDQFYGYTF. The rearrangement uses TRBV12-3 or TRBV12-4 and TRBJ1-2; unclear D gene. CDR3 length: 13 residues. With 6 bases removed from V and 4 bases from J, the gap between germline ends came to 12 bases.

This clonotype turned up a few times. The chain couples TRBV19 to TRBJ1-1; no clear D gene. Looked up from germline, CDR1 is LNHDA and CDR2 is SQIVND (reference sequence). This CDR3 region has 13 residues. V was pared by 10 bases and J by 1 base, with 13 bases between. CDR3 region: CATKPLSNTEAFF. Here the CDR3 DNA reads TGTGCCACAAAGCCCCTCTCGAACACTGAAGCTTTCTTT.

The chain joins TRBV4-3 to TRBJ2-3, with D hard to call. There are 14 residues in the CDR3. V was pared by 0 bases and J by 6 bases, with 10 bases between. CDR1 LGHNA and CDR2 YSLEER come from the germline V gene. The CDR3 region is CASSQETAPDTQYF. CDR3 DNA: TGCGCCAGCAGCCAAGAGACCGCCCCTGATACGCAGTATTTT.

This clonotype was counted a few times. This chain uses TRBV6-2 or TRBV6-3 with TRBJ1-5, with 7 bases lining up with TRBD1. CDR3 length: 15 residues. With V trimmed by 5 bases and J by 7 bases, 11 bases remained unmatched. In germline, CDR1 is MNHEY, CDR2 SVGEGT. The CDR3 loop is CASSGRQGLKQPQHF. In DNA form, the CDR3 reads TGTGCCAGCAGTGGGAGACAGGGTTTAAAACAGCCCCAGCATTTT.

The rearrangement joins TRBV6-2 or TRBV6-3 to TRBJ1-2; D not certain. The length of the CDR3 is 12 residues. V lost 11 bases to trimming and J lost 2 bases, with 12 bases between them. Germline V gene sequence: CDR1 MNHEY, CDR2 SVGEGT. CDR3 sequence reads: CACKTGNYGYTF. The CDR3 bases are TGTGCCTGCAAGACTGGGAACTATGGCTACACCTTC.

The chain has TRBV20-1 and TRBJ2-3; D not resolved. V was clipped by 6 bases and J by 4 bases, with 8 bases between them. The CDR3 is 11 amino acids. Per germline, CDR1 DFQATT and CDR2 SNEGSKA (reference sequence). In DNA form, the CDR3 reads TGCAGTGCACCTGAGGCAGATACGCAGTATTTT. It yields the protein CSAPEADTQYF.

A few counts support this clonotype. The chain is built from TRBV12-3 or TRBV12-4 and TRBJ2-1; D gene uncertain. V was shortened by 0 bases and J by 3 bases, with 6 bases between the two germline ends. The CDR3 covers 14 residues. The CDR3 DNA sequence: TGTGCCAGCAGTTTAGCCCCCAACTACAATGAGCAGTTCTTC. This encodes CASSLAPNYNEQFF.

This clonotype was picked up a small number of times. The gene calls are TRBV5-4 and TRBJ1-2; D is undetermined. Germline lookup yields CDR1 SGHNT and CDR2 YYREEE (reference sequence). The CDR3 extends over 11 amino acids. Trimming shortened V by 2 bases and J by 13 bases, and 12 bases separated the two germline ends. The CDR3: CASSFSRFFTF. CDR3 nucleotide sequence: TGTGCCAGCAGCTTCAGTCGTTTTTTCACCTTC.

The sample holds a few counts of this clonotype. V and J are TRBV2 and TRBJ2-1; 9 nucleotides agree with TRBD1. This CDR3 has 15 residues. Trimming took 7 bases from V and 2 from J; bases not matched to a gene: 6. Germline CDR1 and CDR2: SNHLY and FYNNEI. The CDR3 sequence is CASIQGQGAYNEQFF. DNA for the CDR3: TGTGCCAGCATCCAGGGACAGGGAGCCTACAATGAGCAGTTCTTC.

This sequence joins TRBV20-1 and TRBJ1-1; D uncertain. V lost 4 bases and J 2 bases, leaving 11 bases between the germline ends. CDR3 length: 13 residues. Germline V gene data show CDR1 as DFQATT and CDR2 as SNEGSKA (reference sequence). CDR3 sequence reads: CSAMRPGNTEAFF. In DNA, the CDR3 is TGCAGTGCTATGAGACCGGGAAACACTGAAGCTTTCTTT.